A selection of T cell receptor beta chains follows, all from one sample in a study of shared clonotypes between healthy human individuals. The assay was immunoSEQ multiplex PCR, and TCRdb's table has in-frame clones only and misses some. The sample holds roughly 600,000 clones, 95% to 98% seen once. The sample taken for sequencing was naive CD8+ T cells sorted from blood. These receptors came from a man aged 30-40 years in good health. Both conserved end residues are part of each CDR3. Each record gives: J gene, D gene, V gene, CDR3 DNA, CDR3 protein. The D gene is left open where the match is weak.

TRBJ1-2	-	TRBV7-8	TGTGCCAGCAGCTTATTGGGTCGGCAGGCAGGGAAGATTCAAGACACCTTC	CASSLLGRQAGKIQDTF
TRBJ2-2	-	TRBV2	TGTGCCAGCAGTGAGTATGGGACACCGAACACCGGGGAGCTGTTTTTT	CASSEYGTPNTGELFF
TRBJ2-7	TRBD2	TRBV6-4	TGTGCCAGCAGCGAAGGACTAGCGGGAGTTTACGAGCAGTACTTC	CASSEGLAGVYEQYF
TRBJ2-7	-	TRBV29-1	TGCAGCGTCATCGACGCGTCCTTCCACTACGAGCAGTACTTC	CSVIDASFHYEQYF
TRBJ1-4	TRBD1	TRBV6-6	TGTGCCAGCAGTTACGACAGGGGGCGGACCGTTGGATACGTTTTT	CASSYDRGRTVGYVF
TRBJ1-4	TRBD1	TRBV28	TGTGCCAGCAGTTTACTGGGACAGATGAATGAAAAACTGTTTTTT	CASSLLGQMNEKLFF
TRBJ2-1	-	TRBV6-6	TGTGCCAGCAGTTCCGGGAGCTCCTACAATGAGCAGTTCTTC	CASSSGSSYNEQFF
TRBJ2-1	TRBD2	TRBV29-1	TGCAGCGTTGAGAAGGGGGTAAGGACTAGCGGGTGGTTTGAGCAGTTCTTC	CSVEKGVRTSGWFEQFF
TRBJ1-1	-	TRBV7-6	TGTGCCAGCAGCATGACCGAGAACACTGAAGCTTTCTTT	CASSMTENTEAFF
TRBJ2-1	-	TRBV20-1	TGCAGTGCTGGCTTGGAGGCTAAGCAGTTCTTC	CSAGLEAKQFF